These 31 T cell receptor beta chains were sequenced from one sample in a study of identical twins. TCRdb recomputed calls from the 5' RACE reads with MiXCR, one row per CDR3 protein. The sample holds about 430,000 distinct CDR3 sequences, under 20% seen once. The sample consisted of naive T cells sorted from blood. These receptors all come from a man aged 50-60 years in good health.

The rearrangement uses TRBV5-1 and TRBJ2-3, with D possibly matching TRBD1 (7 bases). The CDR3 extends over 16 amino acids. V gave up 4 bases and J gave up 4 bases, with 19 bases separating them. CDR1 is SGHRS and CDR2 is YFSETQ in the germline V gene. The CDR3 nucleotides are TGCGCCAGCAGCCGACGCGGGACAGTCGGAGCAGATACGCAGTATTTT. It translates to CASSRRGTVGADTQYF.

The chain carries TRBV7-2 and TRBJ2-3; D is unclear. The CDR3 has 14 residues. Trimming removed 6 bases at V and 3 bases at J, with 13 bases between. CDR1 and CDR2 from the germline V gene are SGHTA and FQGNSA. The chain's CDR3 is CASSQVVLTDTQYF. The CDR3 region has the DNA TGTGCCAGCAGTCAAGTCGTCCTTACAGATACGCAGTATTTT.

Only a few counts were recorded for this clonotype. The V gene is TRBV27, the J gene TRBJ2-7; D might be TRBD2 (5 bases). The CDR3 extends over 14 amino acids. Between the trimmed V and J ends, which lost 2 bases and 4 bases, there was a span of 12 bases. Germline loops: CDR1 MNHEY, CDR2 SMNVEV (reference sequence). DNA for the CDR3: TGTGCCAGCAGTTTAGCGGTCGGGGAGTACGAGCAGTACTTC. Translated, it gives CASSLAVGEYEQYF.

The chain carries TRBV4-2 and TRBJ2-3, with TRBD1 identical over 7 bases. The CDR3 is made up of 16 amino acids. The V gene end was trimmed by 4 bases and the J gene end by 3 bases; junction bases not matched to a gene: 10. CDR1 LGHNA and CDR2 YNFKEQ come from the germline V gene. CDR3 bases: TGTGCCAGCAGCCCAGGGGTCGCAGGGGGAACAGATACGCAGTATTTT. Protein: CASSPGVAGGTDTQYF.

CDR3 protein: CASRPPGLRTDTQYF. CDR3 coding DNA: TGTGCCAGCAGGCCACCGGGACTCCGCACAGATACGCAGTATTTT. The chain couples TRBV27 to TRBJ2-3; D is possibly TRBD2 (6 bases). Trimming took 6 bases from V and 1 from J, leaving 14 bases between them. The CDR3 spans 15 residues. Germline-derived CDR1 and CDR2 are MNHEY and SMNVEV (reference sequence).

This clonotype was counted a few times. This chain joins TRBV20-1 and TRBJ2-7; D uncertain. V dropped 3 bases and J dropped 4 bases, with 4 bases sitting between them. This CDR3 is built from 10 residues. Germline V CDR1 and CDR2: DFQATT, SNEGSKA (reference sequence). DNA for the CDR3: TGCAGTGCTAGCAATTACGAGCAGTACTTC. Protein: CSASNYEQYF.

This clonotype was counted only a few times. The chain joins TRBV10-3 to TRBJ2-2; the match to TRBD2 covers 8 bases. Germline V CDR1 and CDR2: ENHRY, SYGVKD. Germline trimming cut 0 bases from V and 5 bases from J; bases unmatched to any gene: 8. The CDR3 is made up of 17 amino acids. The CDR3 sequence: CAISESTSARGTGELFF. The CDR3 bases are TGTGCCATCAGTGAGTCGACTAGCGCTCGTGGGACCGGGGAGCTGTTTTTT.

This clonotype has only a few counts. V gene TRBV10-3 combines with J gene TRBJ2-2; 7 positions agree with TRBD1. The CDR3 is made up of 14 amino acids. V was pared by 10 bases and J by 3 bases, with 8 bases of the junction left unmatched. The germline V gene has CDR1 ENHRY and CDR2 SYGVKD. CDR3 loop: CASTGTEYTGELFF. CDR3 nucleotide sequence: TGTGCCAGCACCGGGACAGAATACACCGGGGAGCTGTTTTTT.

The rearrangement links TRBV11-2 to TRBJ2-3; the D gene could be TRBD1 or TRBD2 (5 bases each). Germline-derived CDR1 and CDR2 are SGHAT and FQNNGV. The CDR3 totals 16 residues. The V gene lost 1 base and the J gene lost 2 bases, with 13 bases spanning the gap. The CDR3 bases are TGTGCCAGCAGCTTAGCGGGACGGATTGCCACAGATACGCAGTATTTT. Its protein product is CASSLAGRIATDTQYF. Filled out from reference TRBV11-2 and TRBJ2-3, the complete variable domain reads EAGVAQSPRYKIIEKRQSVAFWCNPISGHATLYWYQQILGQGPKLLIQFQNNGVVDDSQLPKDRFSAERLKGVDSTLKIQPAKLEDSAVYLCASSLAGRIATDTQYFGPGTRLTVL.

This clonotype has only a few counts. The chain has TRBV10-3 and TRBJ1-1, with a possible D match to TRBD1 (5 bases). V was shortened by 10 bases and J by 2 bases, with 17 bases between the two germline ends. Germline values: CDR1 ENHRY, CDR2 SYGVKD. This CDR3 has 14 amino acids. Here the CDR3 reads CATGSGRFNTEAFF. CDR3 bases: TGTGCCACAGGGTCTGGGCGTTTCAACACTGAAGCTTTCTTT.

J is TRBJ2-3 and V is TRBV7-6; D ambiguous. Germline V CDR1 and CDR2: SGHVS, FNYEAQ. CDR3 length equals 13 residues. V was trimmed by 5 bases and J by 4 bases, leaving 10 bases between them. The DNA for the CDR3 is TGTGCCAGCAGCCCCAGGTTAGCAGATACGCAGTATTTT. Translation: CASSPRLADTQYF.

The table lists this clonotype with many counts. The chain uses TRBV9 and TRBJ1-1; D is unresolved. The length of the CDR3 is 15 residues. Looked up from germline, CDR1 is SGDLS and CDR2 is YYNGEE. V was trimmed by 4 bases and J by 7 bases, leaving 20 bases between them. CDR3 sequence (DNA): TGTGCCAGCAGCCCCCGCTCTGACCCGGCCGGTGAAGCTTTCTTT. It is translated as CASSPRSDPAGEAFF.

The V call is TRBV12-3 or TRBV12-4, the J call TRBJ2-3, with TRBD2 matching over 11 bases. The CDR3 has 14 amino acids. J lost 6 bases, V lost 6 bases, and 5 bases had no gene match. The CDR3 coding sequence is TGTGCCAGCAGGCTAGCGGGAGGTAGCGATACGCAGTATTTT. Translating gives CASRLAGGSDTQYF.

This clonotype was seen a handful of times. This chain connects TRBV12-3 or TRBV12-4 to TRBJ2-1; the match to TRBD2 covers 9 bases. The V segment lost 5 bases and the J segment 3 bases; nucleotides outside the gene matches: 5. The CDR3 is 15 amino acids. CDR3 sequence reads: CASSRTSGLYNEQFF. CDR3 bases: TGTGCCAGCAGTCGCACTAGCGGGCTCTACAATGAGCAGTTCTTC.

In its sample, this clonotype was seen many times. The chain links TRBV12-3 or TRBV12-4 to TRBJ1-2; possible D gene TRBD1, 5 bases. The V end lost 4 bases, the J end lost 4 bases, and 13 bases lay between the germline ends. The CDR3 totals 14 residues. CDR3 sequence (DNA): TGTGCCAGCAGTTCCTCCGGGACCATCTATGGCTACACCTTC. Residues: CASSSSGTIYGYTF.

Regarding this clonotype: This may be a read error, as it is one base from a much larger clone. This rearrangement joins TRBV27 to TRBJ2-3; a weak D match, TRBD2 (6 bases). CDR3 size: 16 residues. From germline, CDR1 is MNHEY and CDR2 SMNVEV (reference sequence). The V and J ends lost 4 bases and 2 bases respectively, with 16 bases between them. The DNA for the CDR3 is TGTGCCAGCAGTTCCATAGCGGAGGATTTCACAGATACGCAGTATTTT. This codes for CASSSIAEDFTDTQYF.

This clonotype was observed a few times. This chain connects TRBV5-1 to TRBJ2-5, with D unresolved. Germline V gene data show CDR1 as SGHRS and CDR2 as YFSETQ. V was clipped by 3 bases and J by 1 base, with 10 bases between them. The CDR3 has 14 amino acids. The CDR3 region has the DNA TGCGCCAGCAGCTCGGTTGCAGCCCAAGAGACCCAGTACTTC. Its protein product is CASSSVAAQETQYF. Full variable domain (remainder filled in from reference TRBV5-1 and TRBJ2-5): KAGVTQTPRYLIKTRGQQVTLSCSPISGHRSVSWYQQTPGQGLQFLFEYFSETQRNKGNFPGRFSGRQFSNSRSEMNVSTLELGDSALYLCASSSVAAQETQYFGPGTRLLVL.

The chain has TRBV5-1 and TRBJ2-7, with D unclear. Between the trimmed V and J ends, which lost 3 bases and 1 base, there was a span of 17 bases. CDR1 and CDR2 (germline): SGHRS, YFSETQ. This CDR3 has 16 residues. CDR3 protein: CASSYSIPKGSYEQYF. In nucleotides, the CDR3 is TGCGCCAGCAGCTATTCTATCCCTAAAGGATCCTACGAGCAGTACTTC.

This clonotype was detected many times. V is TRBV5-1 and J is TRBJ2-2; TRBD2 is a possible D gene (6 bases). Trimming pared 6 bases from V and 0 bases from J, leaving 9 bases between. Looked up from germline, CDR1 is SGHRS and CDR2 is YFSETQ. CDR3 length: 14 amino acids. CDR3 DNA sequence: TGCGCCAGCATGGGACTGACGAACACCGGGGAGCTGTTTTTT. Translated: CASMGLTNTGELFF. The entire variable domain, with the rest obtained from reference TRBV5-1 and TRBJ2-2, is as follows: KAGVTQTPRYLIKTRGQQVTLSCSPISGHRSVSWYQQTPGQGLQFLFEYFSETQRNKGNFPGRFSGRQFSNSRSEMNVSTLELGDSALYLCASMGLTNTGELFFGEGSRLTVL.

This chain connects TRBV24-1 to TRBJ2-1; 8 bases are shared with TRBD2. Per germline, CDR1 KGHDR and CDR2 SFDVKD. The CDR3 extends over 15 amino acids. J gave up 5 bases and V 6 bases, and 8 bases lay outside the gene matches. Here the CDR3 DNA reads TGTGCCACCAGTTTGTCCGGGAGGGGAGACAATGAGCAGTTCTTC. It is translated as CATSLSGRGDNEQFF.

This clonotype came up a few times. The V call is TRBV3-1, the J call TRBJ2-7; TRBD2 matches 13 bases. The CDR3 contains 15 residues. Germline-derived CDR1 and CDR2 are LGHDT and YNNKEL (reference sequence). J lost 7 bases, V lost 6 bases, and 9 bases had no gene match. CDR3 coding DNA: TGTGCCAGCAGGTCCACTAGCGGGGGGGCCCGGGAGCAGTACTTC. Its protein product is CASRSTSGGAREQYF.

The sample holds many counts of this clonotype. This rearrangement joins TRBV20-1 to TRBJ2-5, with D possibly TRBD2 on 6 matching bases. The CDR3 consists of 15 residues. V was clipped by 8 bases and J by 2 bases, with 21 bases between them. From germline, CDR1 is DFQATT and CDR2 SNEGSKA (reference sequence). CDR3 in amino acids: CSSTGEAMEQETQYF. The CDR3 DNA reads as TGCAGTTCAACGGGGGAGGCAATGGAACAAGAGACCCAGTACTTC.

This clonotype was observed a few times. This chain uses TRBV15 with TRBJ1-5; 7 bases are a match to TRBD1. V lost 3 bases, J lost 6 bases, and 8 bases stayed unmatched. Germline CDR1 reads LNHNV; CDR2 reads YYDKDF (reference sequence). The CDR3 contains 15 residues. The CDR3 protein is CATSRDTGASQPQHF. CDR3 in DNA: TGTGCCACCAGCAGGGATACAGGGGCTAGTCAGCCCCAGCATTTT.

V is TRBV6-1 and J is TRBJ2-7; D uncertain. CDR1 is MNHNS and CDR2 is SASEGT in the germline V gene. The CDR3 loop spans 14 amino acids. The ends were cut back, 2 bases at V and 1 base at J, with 9 bases in the middle. CDR3 protein: CASSELPASYEQYF. The CDR3 DNA is TGTGCCAGCAGTGAACTACCCGCGTCCTACGAGCAGTACTTC.

This clonotype was seen at least ten times. The chain carries TRBV4-2 and TRBJ2-1, with 7 bases identical to TRBD2. The CDR3 sequence is 12 residues long. The germline V gene has CDR1 LGHNA and CDR2 YNFKEQ. V dropped 1 base and J dropped 9; count of bases not matched to a gene: 0. The CDR3 region is CASSQGTSEQFF. Here the CDR3 DNA reads TGTGCCAGCAGCCAAGGGACTAGTGAGCAGTTCTTC.

This clonotype turned up a few times. The chain has TRBV20-1 and TRBJ1-2, with D perhaps matching TRBD1 (6 bases). V lost 2 bases to trimming and J lost 3 bases, with 13 bases between them. The CDR3 sequence is 14 residues long. CDR1 and CDR2 (germline): DFQATT, SNEGSKA (reference sequence). The DNA of the CDR3 is TGCAGTGCTAGACACAGGGTAGGGCACTATGGCTACACCTTC. Its translation is CSARHRVGHYGYTF.

This clonotype was detected only a few times. This chain joins TRBV28 and TRBJ1-5; the match to TRBD1 covers 9 bases. This CDR3 contains 16 residues. Per germline, CDR1 MDHEN and CDR2 SYDVKM. J lost 7 bases, V lost 3 bases, and 10 bases had no gene match. CDR3 DNA sequence: TGTGCCAGCAGTTTTGTACAGGGGGCGTTTCAGCAGCCCCAGCATTTT. Translating gives CASSFVQGAFQQPQHF.

The rearrangement uses TRBV28 and TRBJ2-7; D possibly matches TRBD1 or TRBD2 (5 bases each). Trimming left V 7 bases short and J 2 bases short, with 15 bases between. Germline V gives CDR1 MDHEN, CDR2 SYDVKM. This CDR3 has 14 amino acids. The CDR3 coding sequence is TGTGCCAGCAAGCTCGGGGACGGAGCCTACGAGCAGTACTTC. Its protein is CASKLGDGAYEQYF.

This clonotype was seen at least ten times. This sequence joins TRBV20-1 and TRBJ2-5; 7 bases fit TRBD2. The CDR3 sequence is 17 residues long. V shed 2 bases, J shed 5 bases, and the junction held 17 bases outside the gene matches. Germline V gene sequence: CDR1 DFQATT, CDR2 SNEGSKA (reference sequence). CDR3 sequence reads: CSARPTSAPRLGETQYF. The CDR3 DNA sequence: TGCAGTGCTAGACCCACTAGCGCGCCTCGGCTGGGGGAGACCCAGTACTTC.

This clonotype has only a few counts. The chain couples TRBV6-5 to TRBJ2-7; D may correspond to TRBD1 or TRBD2 (5 bases each). Germline CDR1 reads MNHEY; CDR2 reads SVGAGI. The V end lost 7 bases, the J end lost 5 bases, and 21 bases lay between the germline ends. The length of the CDR3 is 15 residues. The CDR3 nucleotides read TGTGCCAGCACTTTACTCTGGGGGAGAGGCCACGAGCAGTACTTC. It is translated as CASTLLWGRGHEQYF.

J is TRBJ2-2 and V is TRBV4-1, with TRBD1 identical over 9 bases. CDR1 and CDR2 from the germline V gene are MGHRA and YSYEKL. Trimming took 4 bases from V and 5 from J; bases not matched to a gene: 5. The CDR3 is made up of 15 amino acids. The CDR3 reads CASSRGTGSTGELFF. The CDR3 bases are TGCGCCAGCAGCCGGGGGACAGGGAGTACCGGGGAGCTGTTTTTT.